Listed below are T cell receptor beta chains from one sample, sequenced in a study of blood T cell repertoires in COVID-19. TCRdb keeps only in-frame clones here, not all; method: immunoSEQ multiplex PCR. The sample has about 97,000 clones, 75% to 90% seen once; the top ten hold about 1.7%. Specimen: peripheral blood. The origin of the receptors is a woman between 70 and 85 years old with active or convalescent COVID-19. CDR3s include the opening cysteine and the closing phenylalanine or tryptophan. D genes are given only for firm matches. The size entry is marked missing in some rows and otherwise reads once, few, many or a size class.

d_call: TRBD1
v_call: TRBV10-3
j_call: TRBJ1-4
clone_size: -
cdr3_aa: CATRTGEGEKLFF
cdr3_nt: TGTGCCACGAGGACAGGGGAGGGCGAAAAACTGTTTTTT

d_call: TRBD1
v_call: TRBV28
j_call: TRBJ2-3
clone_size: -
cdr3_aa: CASRKTGGADTQYF
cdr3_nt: TGTGCCAGCAGAAAAACAGGGGGCGCAGATACGCAGTATTTT

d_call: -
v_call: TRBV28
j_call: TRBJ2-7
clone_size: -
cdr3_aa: CASRTGTRSYEQYF
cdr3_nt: TGTGCCAGCAGGACCGGGACACGCTCCTACGAGCAGTACTTC

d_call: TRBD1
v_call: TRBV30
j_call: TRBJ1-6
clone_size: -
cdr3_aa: CAWSAGGIGDSPLHF
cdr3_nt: TGTGCCTGGAGTGCAGGGGGCATCGGGGATTCACCCCTCCACTTT

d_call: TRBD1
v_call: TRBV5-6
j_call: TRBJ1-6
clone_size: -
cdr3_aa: CASSSRTGLSPLHF
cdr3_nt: TGTGCCAGCAGCTCCCGGACAGGGCTTTCACCCCTCCACTTT

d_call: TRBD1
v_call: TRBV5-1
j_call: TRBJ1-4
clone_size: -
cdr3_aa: CASSEQGNEKLFF
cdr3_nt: TGCGCCAGCTCCGAACAGGGGAATGAAAAACTGTTTTTT

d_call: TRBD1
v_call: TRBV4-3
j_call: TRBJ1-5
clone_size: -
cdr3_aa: CASSKDRGFGQPQHF
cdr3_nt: TGCGCCAGCAGTAAGGACAGGGGATTTGGTCAGCCCCAGCATTTT

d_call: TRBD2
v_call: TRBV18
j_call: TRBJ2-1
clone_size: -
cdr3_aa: CASSPQPSGIYNEQFF
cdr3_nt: TGTGCCAGCTCACCTCAGCCTAGCGGGATCTACAATGAGCAGTTCTTC

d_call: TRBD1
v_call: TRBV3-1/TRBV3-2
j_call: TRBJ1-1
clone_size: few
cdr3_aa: CASSQGTGGLFAFF
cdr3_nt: TGTGCCAGCAGCCAAGGGACAGGGGGCTTGTTTGCTTTCTTT

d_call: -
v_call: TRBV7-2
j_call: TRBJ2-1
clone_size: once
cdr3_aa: CASSLGASISYNEQFF
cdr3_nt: TGTGCCAGCAGCTTAGGGGCTAGCATCTCCTACAATGAGCAGTTCTTC

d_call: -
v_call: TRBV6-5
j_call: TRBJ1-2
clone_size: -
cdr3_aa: CASMRNREYSYGYTF
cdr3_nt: TGTGCCAGCATGAGAAACAGGGAATACTCCTATGGCTACACCTTC

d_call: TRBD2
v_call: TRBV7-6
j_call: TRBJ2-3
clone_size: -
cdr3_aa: CASSLGGLAGTDTQYF
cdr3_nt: TGTGCCAGCAGCTTAGGGGGACTAGCGGGCACAGATACGCAGTATTTT

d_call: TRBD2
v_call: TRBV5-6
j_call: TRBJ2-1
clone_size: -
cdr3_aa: CASSFPPGLAENNEQFF
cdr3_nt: TGTGCCAGCAGCTTCCCTCCCGGACTAGCGGAAAACAATGAGCAGTTCTTC

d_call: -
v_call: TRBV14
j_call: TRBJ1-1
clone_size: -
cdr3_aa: CASSQDLRLPEAFF
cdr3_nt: TGTGCCAGCAGCCAAGATTTACGGTTACCTGAAGCTTTCTTT

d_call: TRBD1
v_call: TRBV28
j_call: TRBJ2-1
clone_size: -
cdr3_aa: CASSLWGTGTYNEQFF
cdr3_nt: TGTGCCAGCAGTTTATGGGGGACAGGGACCTACAATGAGCAGTTCTTC

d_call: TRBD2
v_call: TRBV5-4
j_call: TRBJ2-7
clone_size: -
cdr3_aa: CASSLPPGLAGGGLYEQYF
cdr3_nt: TGTGCCAGCAGCCTTCCCCCGGGACTAGCGGGAGGGGGACTCTACGAGCAGTACTTC

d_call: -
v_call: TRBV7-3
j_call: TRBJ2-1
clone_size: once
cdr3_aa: CASSLGPPGDSEQFF
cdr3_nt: TGTGCCAGCAGCTTAGGCCCCCCCGGGGATAGTGAGCAGTTCTTC

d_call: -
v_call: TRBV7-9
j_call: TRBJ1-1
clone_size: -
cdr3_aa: CASRPPRQLNTEAFF
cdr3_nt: TGTGCCAGCAGACCCCCGCGGCAGCTAAACACTGAAGCTTTCTTT

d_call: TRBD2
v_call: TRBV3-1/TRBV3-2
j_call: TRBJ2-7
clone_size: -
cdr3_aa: CASSPTGGAQIFYEQYF
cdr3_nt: TGTGCCAGCAGCCCCACGGGGGGGGCCCAAATATTCTACGAGCAGTACTTC

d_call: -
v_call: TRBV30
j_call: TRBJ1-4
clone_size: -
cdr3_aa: CAWSVYSTNEKLFF
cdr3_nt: TGTGCCTGGAGTGTATATTCTACTAATGAAAAACTGTTTTTT

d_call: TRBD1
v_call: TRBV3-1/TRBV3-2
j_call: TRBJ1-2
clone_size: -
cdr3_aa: CASSRLGQGFYGYTF
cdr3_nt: TGTGCCAGCAGCCGGCTCGGACAGGGGTTCTATGGCTACACCTTC

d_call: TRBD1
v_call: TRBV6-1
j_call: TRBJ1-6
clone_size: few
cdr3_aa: CASSEGDREVSPLHF
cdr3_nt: TGTGCCAGCAGTGAAGGGGACAGGGAGGTTTCACCCCTCCACTTT

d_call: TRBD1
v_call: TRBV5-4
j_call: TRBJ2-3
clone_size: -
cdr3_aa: CASSPRGQGGTDTQYF
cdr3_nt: TGTGCCAGCAGCCCTAGGGGACAGGGGGGCACAGATACGCAGTATTTT

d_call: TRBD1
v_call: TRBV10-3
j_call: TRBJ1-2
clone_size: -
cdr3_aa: CAISGQPQGEYGYTF
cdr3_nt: TGTGCCATCAGTGGCCAACCACAGGGGGAATATGGCTACACCTTC

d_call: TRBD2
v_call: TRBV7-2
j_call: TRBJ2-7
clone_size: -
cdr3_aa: CASSLDSGGNYEQYF
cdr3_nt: TGTGCCAGCAGCCTCGATAGCGGGGGGAACTACGAGCAGTACTTC

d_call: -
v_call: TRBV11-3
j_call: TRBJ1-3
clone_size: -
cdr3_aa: CASSLQSGNTIYF
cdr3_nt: TGTGCCAGCAGCTTACAGTCTGGAAACACCATATATTTT

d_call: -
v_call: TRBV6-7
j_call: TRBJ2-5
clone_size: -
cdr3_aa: CASSYRQGRSKTQYF
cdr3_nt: TGTGCCAGCAGTTACCGGCAGGGGAGATCAAAGACCCAGTACTTC

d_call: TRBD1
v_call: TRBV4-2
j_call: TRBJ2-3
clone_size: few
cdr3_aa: CASSQGRGRGDTQYF
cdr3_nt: TGTGCCAGCAGCCAAGGAAGGGGGCGAGGAGATACGCAGTATTTT

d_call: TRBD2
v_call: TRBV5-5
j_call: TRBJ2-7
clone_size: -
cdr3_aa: CASSLGFSAGYRNEQYF
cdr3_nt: TGTGCCAGCAGCTTGGGGTTCTCAGCGGGGTATCGGAACGAGCAGTACTTC

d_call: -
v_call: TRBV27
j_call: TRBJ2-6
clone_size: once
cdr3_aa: CASRDIVSGANVLTF
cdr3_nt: TGTGCCAGCAGAGACATCGTCTCTGGGGCCAACGTCCTGACTTTC

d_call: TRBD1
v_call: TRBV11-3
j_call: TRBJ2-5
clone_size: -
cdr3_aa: CASSLGSGGETQYF
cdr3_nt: TGTGCCAGCAGCTTAGGGTCAGGGGGAGAGACCCAGTACTTC

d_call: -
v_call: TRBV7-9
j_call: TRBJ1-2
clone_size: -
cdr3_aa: CASSSFGLDGYTF
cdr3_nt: TGTGCCAGCAGCTCTTTTGGACTTGATGGCTACACCTTC

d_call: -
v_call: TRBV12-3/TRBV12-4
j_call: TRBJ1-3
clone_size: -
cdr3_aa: CASSFRAGNTIYF
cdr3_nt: TGTGCCAGCAGTTTCAGGGCTGGAAACACCATATATTTT

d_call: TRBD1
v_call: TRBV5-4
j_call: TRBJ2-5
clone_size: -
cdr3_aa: CASSLVSGRGSGETQYF
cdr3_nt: TGTGCCAGCAGCTTGGTTTCAGGCAGGGGGTCGGGAGAGACCCAGTACTTC

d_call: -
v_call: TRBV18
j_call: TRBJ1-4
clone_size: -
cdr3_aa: CASSPLQGNEKLFF
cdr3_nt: TGTGCCAGCTCTCCCCTACAGGGCAATGAAAAACTGTTTTTT

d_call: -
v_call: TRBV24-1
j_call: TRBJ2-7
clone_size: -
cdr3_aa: CATSDLGAQGSYEQYF
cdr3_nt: TGTGCCACCAGTGATTTGGGGGCCCAGGGATCCTACGAGCAGTACTTC